This T cell receptor (beta chain) was recorded in a study of shared clonotypes between healthy human individuals. The protocol was immunoSEQ multiplex PCR, while the TCRdb copy is restricted to in-frame clones and leaves out a portion. Seen here are about 2.5 million clones, less than 95% observed once, and the top ten hold more than 0.35%. V lost 5 bases and J 0 bases, leaving 13 bases between the germline ends. This CDR3 has 15 residues. Germline V lookup: CDR1 SGHTA, CDR2 FQGTGA. About this clone itself: The antigen is not known.

General observations from the study: Clonotypes shared by all four sorted-subset donors had higher generation probabilities than non-shared clonotypes. As a rule, naive subsets had a larger estimated richness than memory subsets. Around 5% of naive CD4 clonotypes were shared across several donors.

The clonotype comes from a young man in good health. Some clones in this sample may be carry-over from other donors' samples. Material: naive CD4+ T cells from PBMCs. Subset of the sample: CD45RA+ positively selected. J is TRBJ1-1 and V is TRBV7-3; D gene ambiguous. CDR3 residues: CASSPKTGMNTEAFF. As DNA, the CDR3 is TGTGCCAGCAGCCCCAAGACGGGGATGAACACTGAAGCTTTCTTT.